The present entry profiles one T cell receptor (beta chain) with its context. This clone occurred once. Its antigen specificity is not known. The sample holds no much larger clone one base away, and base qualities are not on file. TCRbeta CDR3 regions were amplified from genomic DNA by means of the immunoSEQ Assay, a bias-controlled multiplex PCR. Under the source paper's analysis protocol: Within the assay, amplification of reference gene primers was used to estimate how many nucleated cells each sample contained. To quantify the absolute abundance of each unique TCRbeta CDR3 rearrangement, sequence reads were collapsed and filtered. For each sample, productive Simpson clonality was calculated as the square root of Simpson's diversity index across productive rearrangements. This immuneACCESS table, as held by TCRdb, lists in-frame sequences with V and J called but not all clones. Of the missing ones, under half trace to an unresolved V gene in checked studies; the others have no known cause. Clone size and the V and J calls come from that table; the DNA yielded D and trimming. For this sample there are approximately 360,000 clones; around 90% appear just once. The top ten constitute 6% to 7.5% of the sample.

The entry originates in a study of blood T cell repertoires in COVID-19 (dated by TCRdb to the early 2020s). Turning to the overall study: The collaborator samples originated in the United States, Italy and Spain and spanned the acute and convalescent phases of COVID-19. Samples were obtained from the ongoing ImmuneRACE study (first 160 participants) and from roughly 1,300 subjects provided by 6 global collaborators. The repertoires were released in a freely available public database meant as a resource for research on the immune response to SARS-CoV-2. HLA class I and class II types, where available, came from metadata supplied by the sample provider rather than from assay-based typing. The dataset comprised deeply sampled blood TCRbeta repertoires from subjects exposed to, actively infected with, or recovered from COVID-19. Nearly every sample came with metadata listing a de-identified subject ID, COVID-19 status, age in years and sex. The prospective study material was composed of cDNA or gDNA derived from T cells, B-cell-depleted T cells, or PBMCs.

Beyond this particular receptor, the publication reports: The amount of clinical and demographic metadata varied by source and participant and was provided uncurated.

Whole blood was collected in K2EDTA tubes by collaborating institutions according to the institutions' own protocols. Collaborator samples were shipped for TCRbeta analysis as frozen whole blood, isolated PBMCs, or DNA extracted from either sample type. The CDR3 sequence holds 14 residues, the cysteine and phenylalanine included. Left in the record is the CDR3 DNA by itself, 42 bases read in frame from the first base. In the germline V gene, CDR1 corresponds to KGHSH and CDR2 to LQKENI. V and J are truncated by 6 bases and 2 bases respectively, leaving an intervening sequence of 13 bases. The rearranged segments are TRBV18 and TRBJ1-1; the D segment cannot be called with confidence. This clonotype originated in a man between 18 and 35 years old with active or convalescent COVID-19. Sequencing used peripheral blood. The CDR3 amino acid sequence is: CASSPTQLNTEAFF. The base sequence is TGTGCCAGCTCGCCGACACAATTAAACACTGAAGCTTTCTTT.